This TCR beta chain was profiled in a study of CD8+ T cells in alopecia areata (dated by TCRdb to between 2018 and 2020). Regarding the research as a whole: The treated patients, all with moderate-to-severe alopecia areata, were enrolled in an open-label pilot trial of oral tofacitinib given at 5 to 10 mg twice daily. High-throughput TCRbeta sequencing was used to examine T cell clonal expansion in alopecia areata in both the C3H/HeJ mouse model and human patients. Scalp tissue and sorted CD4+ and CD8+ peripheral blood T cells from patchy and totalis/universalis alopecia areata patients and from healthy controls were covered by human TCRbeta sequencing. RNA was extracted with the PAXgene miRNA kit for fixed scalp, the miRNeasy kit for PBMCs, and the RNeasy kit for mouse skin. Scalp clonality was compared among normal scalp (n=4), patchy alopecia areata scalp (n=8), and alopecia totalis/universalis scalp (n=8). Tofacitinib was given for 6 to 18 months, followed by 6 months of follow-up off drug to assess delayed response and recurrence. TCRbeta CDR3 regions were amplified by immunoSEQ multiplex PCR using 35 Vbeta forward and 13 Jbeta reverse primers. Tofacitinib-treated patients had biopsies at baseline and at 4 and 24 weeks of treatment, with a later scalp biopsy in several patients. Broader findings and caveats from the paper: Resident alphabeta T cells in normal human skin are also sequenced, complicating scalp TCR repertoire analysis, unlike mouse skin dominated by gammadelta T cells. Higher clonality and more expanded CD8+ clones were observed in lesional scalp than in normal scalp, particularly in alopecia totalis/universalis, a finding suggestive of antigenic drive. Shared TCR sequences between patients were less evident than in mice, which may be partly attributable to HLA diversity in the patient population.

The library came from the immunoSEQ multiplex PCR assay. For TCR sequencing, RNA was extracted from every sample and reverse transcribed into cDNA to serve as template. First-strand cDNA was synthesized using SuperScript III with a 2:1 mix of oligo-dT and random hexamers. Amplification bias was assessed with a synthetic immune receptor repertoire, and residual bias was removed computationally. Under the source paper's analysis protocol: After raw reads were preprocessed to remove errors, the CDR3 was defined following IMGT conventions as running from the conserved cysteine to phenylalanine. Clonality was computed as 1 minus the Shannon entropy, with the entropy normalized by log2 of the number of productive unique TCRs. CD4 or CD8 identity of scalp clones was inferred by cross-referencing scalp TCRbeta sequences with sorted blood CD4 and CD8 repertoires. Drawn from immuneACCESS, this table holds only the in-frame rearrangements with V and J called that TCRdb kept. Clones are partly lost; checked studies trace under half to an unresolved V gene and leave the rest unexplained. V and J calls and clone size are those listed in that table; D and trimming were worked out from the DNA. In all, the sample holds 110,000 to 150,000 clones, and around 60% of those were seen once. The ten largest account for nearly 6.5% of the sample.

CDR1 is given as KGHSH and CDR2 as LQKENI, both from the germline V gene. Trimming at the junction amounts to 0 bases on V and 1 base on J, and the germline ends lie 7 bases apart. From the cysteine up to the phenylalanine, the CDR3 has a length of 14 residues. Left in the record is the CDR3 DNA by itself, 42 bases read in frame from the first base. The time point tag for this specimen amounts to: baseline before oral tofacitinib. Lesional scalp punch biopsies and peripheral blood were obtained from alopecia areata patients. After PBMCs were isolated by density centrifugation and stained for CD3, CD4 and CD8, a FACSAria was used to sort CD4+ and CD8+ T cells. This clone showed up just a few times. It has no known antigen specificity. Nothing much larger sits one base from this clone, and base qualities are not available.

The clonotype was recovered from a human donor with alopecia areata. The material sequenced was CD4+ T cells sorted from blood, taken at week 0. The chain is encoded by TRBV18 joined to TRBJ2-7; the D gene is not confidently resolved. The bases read TGTGCCAGCTCACCACCATGGCCGTCCTACGAGCAGTACTTC. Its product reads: CASSPPWPSYEQYF.